The T cell receptor (beta chain) under discussion was sequenced for a study of blood T cells in healthy people across ages (dated by TCRdb to 2014 to 2015). Looking at the study overall: In model experiments, template switching captured about one uniquely barcoded TCR beta cDNA molecule for every two T cells. Using deep sequencing normalized with unique cDNA molecular identifiers, the study measured how TCR beta repertoire diversity changes with age. The donors were divided into four age groups: young (average around 16 years), middle-aged (about 40), aged (around 67) and long-lived (about 84). To avoid experimental bias, donors of different ages were randomly spread across the sequencing lanes. Two additional independent replicas of 1 million unique cDNA reads from the same blood draw were analyzed for two donors (one aged 18 to 29 and one aged 80 or older). Paper-wide results and their limitations: Compared with the aged group, the long-lived group had more naive CD4+ T cells, fewer expanded clones and increased TCR diversity, suggesting age selection. A strong correlation was found between observed TCR beta diversity and the percentage of naive T cells measured by flow cytometry. Conclusive comparison of naive and antigen-experienced compartments was prevented by the profiling of bulk unsorted PBMCs. As age increased, observed TCR beta diversity per million T cells dropped in a roughly linear way, and a significant reduction was already evident by age 40. Donor CMV infection status was unknown, potentially confounding age-related changes in expanded clonotypes. Total diversity estimates from one million sequenced T cells were considered lower bounds and underestimates.

Libraries were built with 5' RACE. The instrument was an Illumina HiSeq 2500. The second PCR ran for about 6 to 12 cycles and used a J-beta primer mix along with a sample-barcoded 5' primer. A unique molecular identifier was introduced onto each TCR beta cDNA molecule by a template-switch 5' adaptor carrying 12 random nucleotides. Each sample yielded at least 2.5 million CDR3-containing paired-end reads. All of the RNA was converted into first-strand cDNA using the Mint cDNA synthesis kit, with a TRBC-specific oligonucleotide serving as the primer. Following uracil-DNA glycosylase treatment, all cDNA underwent a first 18-cycle PCR with the universal primers M1SS and BC2_uni_R. Turning to the authors' computational methods: Normalization of each sample was performed by random selection of 1 million high-quality reads, each carrying a distinct molecular identifier. Reads with shared molecular identifiers were discarded instead of being binned into consensus sequences. CDR3 identification, clonotype clustering and error correction used MiTCR with a Q25 quality threshold and the strictest error-elimination algorithm. A nonparametric unseen species model using Euler transformation provided a lower-bound estimate of total TCR beta diversity. TCRdb reran the public reads through fastp at Q25 and MiXCR, keeping productive beta chains. Under each unique CDR3 protein, matching rows form one entry showing the most common genes and DNA. The V and J calls were determined by TCRdb, not by the authors. The sample records about 720,000 distinct CDR3 sequences, 22% of which are singletons. The top ten clones comprise less than 25% of the sample.

Note on this clonotype: Its antigen remains unidentified. There are no base qualities to consult, and no much larger clone falls within one base.

The germline V gene (reference sequence) provides CDR1 LGHDT and CDR2 YNNKEL. The CDR3 measures 12 amino acids from cysteine to phenylalanine. The CDR3 DNA has 36 bases and is translated from base 1. V loses 2 bases of germline sequence and J loses 8 bases, and the interval between the two ends is 6 bases. The 39 donors, aged roughly 6 to 100 years, were systemically healthy Caucasian individuals from Russia. Each donor gave about 11 milliliters of peripheral blood, drawn into EDTA-treated Vacutainer tubes. Ficoll-Paque density-gradient centrifugation was used to isolate PBMCs, with at least 7 million per sample. Total RNA was extracted from PBMCs with Trizol reagent, with at least 5 micrograms obtained per sample. For every donor, flow cytometry on a PBMC aliquot measured the percentage of naive CD45RAhigh/CD27high T cells.

The TCR comes from a man aged 65 to 85 in good health. The sample was blood. The sequence is built from TRBV3-1 and TRBJ2-2; the D gene identity is not certain. The nucleotide sequence is given as TGTGCCAGCAGCCAACGGCGAGGGGAGCTGTTTTTT. It codes for CASSQRRGELFF.